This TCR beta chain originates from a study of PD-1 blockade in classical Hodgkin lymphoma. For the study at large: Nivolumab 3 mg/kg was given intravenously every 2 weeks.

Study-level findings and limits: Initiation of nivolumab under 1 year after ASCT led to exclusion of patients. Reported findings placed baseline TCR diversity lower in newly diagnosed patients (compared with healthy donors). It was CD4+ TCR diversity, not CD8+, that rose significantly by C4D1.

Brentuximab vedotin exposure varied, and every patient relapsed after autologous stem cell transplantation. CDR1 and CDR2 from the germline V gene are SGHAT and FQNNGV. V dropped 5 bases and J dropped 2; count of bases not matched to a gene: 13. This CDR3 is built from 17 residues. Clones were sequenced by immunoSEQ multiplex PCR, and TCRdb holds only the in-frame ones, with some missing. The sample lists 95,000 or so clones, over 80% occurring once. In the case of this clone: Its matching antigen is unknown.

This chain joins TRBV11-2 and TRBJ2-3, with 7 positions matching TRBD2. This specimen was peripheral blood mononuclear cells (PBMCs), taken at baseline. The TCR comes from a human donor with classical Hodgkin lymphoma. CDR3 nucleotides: TGTGCCAGCAGCGTCCGCCTTGGAGCGGGAACCACAGATACGCAGTATTTT. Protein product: CASSVRLGAGTTDTQYF.